This T cell receptor beta chain originates from a study of T cell responses to AZD1222 COVID-19 vaccine listed by TCRdb under 2021. Some background on the complete study: TCR sequencing covered fewer than 250 trial participants: nearly 210 given two doses of AZD1222 and about 26 given two doses of MenACWY control vaccine. Trial participants were enrolled by age into 18-55, 56-69 and 70-plus year subgroups, with around 150, 28 and 57 TCR-sequenced participants respectively. The investigation overall reported the following: In the small 56-69-year group, the increase in depth fell short of significance, most likely because of low power. The vaccine-associated CD4 TCRs covered the entire spike protein, and the dominant responses fell in regions 160-218 and 743-854. Most participants were white British and females outnumbered males, and the authors suggested that clonal diversity may have been underestimated. Reportedly, close to half of the unique spike-specific TCRs recognized epitopes lying outside the regions that are mutated in the B.1.351 and B.1.1.7 variants. After two AZD1222 doses, both the breadth and the depth of spike-specific TCRs were significantly higher than at day 0 and than in MenACWY recipients. Because no day 14 peak-response samples were available, the repertoires could be characterized only after the peak T cell response. Only five or six AZD1222 recipients were SARS-CoV-2 seropositive at baseline, limiting conclusions about previously exposed vaccinees.

The time point label of this sample denotes: baseline before first vaccination. The treatment or condition label here, explained by the study, means: meningococcal conjugate vaccine given as trial control. The vaccinee samples were drawn from two UK trials, COV001 and COV002, one of which was a single-blind randomized controlled phase 2/3 trial testing AZD1222 (ChAdOx1 nCoV-19) in healthy adults. For TCRbeta chain sequencing, PBMC samples from trial participants were taken at day 0 and at day 28 after the second dose. A remark on this clone: Its target antigen remains unknown. Base quality data are lacking; no much larger clone is found one base away.

The CDR3 regions of human TCRbeta chains were analyzed by immunosequencing. The source study handled its data this way. Repertoire TCRs were checked for matches against a reference library of SARS-CoV-2-specific TCRs that had been generated using the MIRA antigen-specificity platform. Breadth meant the fraction of unique TCRs that were SARS-CoV-2-associated, whereas depth meant the fraction of total T cells that were SARS-CoV-2-associated. Using the MIRA data, each spike-specific TCR was assigned both to the spike region to which the TCR was reactive and to a CD4 or CD8 class. Log10-transformed breadth and depth values were compared by one-way ANOVA with Sidak's multiple comparisons tests. The immuneACCESS repertoire file appears here via TCRdb, limited to in-frame rearrangements. These files lack a portion of the clones; in checked studies, under half of the deficit traces to unresolved V genes, and the cause of the others is not known. That table supplies the V and J calls and clone size; D and trimming were determined from the DNA. The sample records 130,000 to 150,000 clones, around nine tenths of which are singletons. Roughly 2.9% of the sample is held by the ten biggest clonotypes.

From its cysteine to its phenylalanine, the CDR3 spans 12 amino acids. The retained sequence is limited to the CDR3, 36 bases, with the frame set at the first base. The germline ends are 6 bases apart after V is trimmed by 3 bases and J by 4 bases. The TCR was taken from an adult in good health. The sequence is built from TRBV12-3 or TRBV12-4 and TRBJ1-2; no confident D gene assignment can be made. The specimen comprised peripheral blood, sampled on day 0 of MenACWY control vaccination. The CDR3 reads CASSFRAYGYTF. The nucleotide sequence is TGTGCCAGCAGTTTCCGGGCCTATGGCTACACCTTC.